This TCR beta chain was profiled in a study of blood T cell repertoires in COVID-19. Study background: Samples of COVID-19 (acute and convalescent) were obtained from the United States, Italy and Spain. PBMCs, B-cell-depleted T cells, or T cells were the source of the cDNA or gDNA that made up the material.

In the original analysis: Researchers report that nucleated cell counts were estimated from reference gene primer amplification. The protocol was immunoSEQ multiplex PCR, while the TCRdb copy is restricted to in-frame clones and leaves out a portion. D and trimming were read from the DNA, whereas the V and J calls and clone size are those reported in that table. The sample lists about 330,000 clones; about 86% were seen once. The CDR3 spans 14 residues. Germline CDR1 reads SEHNR; CDR2 reads FQNEAQ (reference sequence). Trimming pared 6 bases from V and 4 bases from J, leaving 15 bases between. This clonotype was sampled from a woman in her forties or fifties with acute or convalescent COVID-19. Sequenced input: peripheral blood. The chain is built from TRBV7-9 and TRBJ1-2; D is unresolved. DNA for the CDR3: TGTGCCAGCAGGGACTCAGGCAGCCTCTATGGCTACACCTTC. Its translation is CASRDSGSLYGYTF.